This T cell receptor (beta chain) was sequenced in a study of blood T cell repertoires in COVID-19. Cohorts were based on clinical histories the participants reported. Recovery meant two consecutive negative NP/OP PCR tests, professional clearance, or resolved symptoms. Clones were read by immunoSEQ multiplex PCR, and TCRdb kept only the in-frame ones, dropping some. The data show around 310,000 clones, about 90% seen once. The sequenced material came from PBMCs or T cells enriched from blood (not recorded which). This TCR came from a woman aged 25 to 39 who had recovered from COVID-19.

The CDR3 coding sequence is TGTGCCAGCAGTTACGCCCTAGCAGATACGCAGTATTTT. Residues: CASSYALADTQYF. This chain uses TRBV6-5 with TRBJ2-3; no clear D. The V gene lost 2 bases and the J gene lost 4 bases, with 7 bases spanning the gap. Germline values: CDR1 MNHEY, CDR2 SVGAGI. The CDR3 loop spans 13 amino acids.